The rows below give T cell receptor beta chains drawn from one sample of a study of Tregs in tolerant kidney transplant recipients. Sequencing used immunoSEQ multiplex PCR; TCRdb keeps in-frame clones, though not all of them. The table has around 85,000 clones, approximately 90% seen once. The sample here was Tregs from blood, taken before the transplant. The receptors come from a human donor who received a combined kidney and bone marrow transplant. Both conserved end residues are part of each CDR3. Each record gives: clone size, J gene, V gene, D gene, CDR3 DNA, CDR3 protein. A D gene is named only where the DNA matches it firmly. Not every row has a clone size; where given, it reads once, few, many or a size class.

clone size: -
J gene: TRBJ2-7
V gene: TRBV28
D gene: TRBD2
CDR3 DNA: TGTGCCAGCAGTTTATTATTTAGCGGGAACGAGCAGTACTTC
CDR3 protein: CASSLLFSGNEQYF

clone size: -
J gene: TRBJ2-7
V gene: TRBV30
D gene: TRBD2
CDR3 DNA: TGTGCCTGGAGCCATCCTCCGCGACTAGCGGGTACCTACGAGCAGTACTTC
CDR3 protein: CAWSHPPRLAGTYEQYF

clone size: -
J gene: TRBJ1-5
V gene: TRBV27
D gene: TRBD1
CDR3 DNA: TGTGCCAGCAGTTTGACTGGGACAGGGAGGAATCAGCCCCAGCATTTT
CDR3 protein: CASSLTGTGRNQPQHF

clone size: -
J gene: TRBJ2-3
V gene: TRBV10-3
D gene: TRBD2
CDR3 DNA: TGTGCCATCAGTGGGCTAGCGGGAGCAGATACGCAGTATTTT
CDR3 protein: CAISGLAGADTQYF

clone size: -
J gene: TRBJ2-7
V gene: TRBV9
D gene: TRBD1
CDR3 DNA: TGTGCCAGCAGCCAAAAGGACAGGGGCTCCTACGAGCAGTACTTC
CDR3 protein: CASSQKDRGSYEQYF

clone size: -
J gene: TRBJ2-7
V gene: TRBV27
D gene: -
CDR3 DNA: TGTGCCAGCAGTTTTGGTCAAACCGGCTACGAGCAGTACTTC
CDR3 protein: CASSFGQTGYEQYF

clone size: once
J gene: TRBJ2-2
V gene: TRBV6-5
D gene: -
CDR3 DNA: TGTGCCAGCAGGCTGGGAGGCGGGGAGCTGTTTTTT
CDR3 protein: CASRLGGGELFF

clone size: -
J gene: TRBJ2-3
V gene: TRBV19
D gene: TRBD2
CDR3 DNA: TGTGCCAGTAGTGCCGTAGCGGGAGGAGCAGATACGCAGTATTTT
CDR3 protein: CASSAVAGGADTQYF

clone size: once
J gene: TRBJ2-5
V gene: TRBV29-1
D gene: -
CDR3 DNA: TGCAGCGTGCGGCGGGAGACCCAGTACTTC
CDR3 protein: CSVRRETQYF

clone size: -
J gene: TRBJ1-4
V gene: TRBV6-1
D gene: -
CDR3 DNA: TGTGCCAGCAGTGAAAGAGCGAGCCTAGGAAAACTGTTTTTT
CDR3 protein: CASSERASLGKLFF

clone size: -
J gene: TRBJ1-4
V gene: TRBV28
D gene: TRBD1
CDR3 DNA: TGTGCCAGCAGGCCGGACAGGGGGCGCGGTAATGAAAAACTGTTTTTT
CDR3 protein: CASRPDRGRGNEKLFF

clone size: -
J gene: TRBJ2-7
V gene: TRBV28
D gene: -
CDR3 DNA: TGTGCCAGCAGTCGCCACTACGAGCAGTACTTC
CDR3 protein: CASSRHYEQYF

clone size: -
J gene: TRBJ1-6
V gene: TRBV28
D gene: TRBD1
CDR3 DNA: TGTGCTACCCAGGGGGCAGCGAATTCACCCCTCCACTTT
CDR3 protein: CATQGAANSPLHF

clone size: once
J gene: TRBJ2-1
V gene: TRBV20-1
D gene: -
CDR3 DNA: TGCAGTGCTGGCGGCCCCCGGGAGCAGTTCTTC
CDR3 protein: CSAGGPREQFF

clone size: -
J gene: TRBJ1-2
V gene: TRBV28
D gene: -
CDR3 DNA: TGTGCCAGCAGTAGTACAGGGAGAGGCTACACCTTC
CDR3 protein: CASSSTGRGYTF

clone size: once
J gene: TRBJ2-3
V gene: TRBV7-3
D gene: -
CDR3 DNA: TGTGCCAGCAGCCCGATGGGGAACTCACAGATTACGCAGTATTTT
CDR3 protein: CASSPMGNSQITQYF

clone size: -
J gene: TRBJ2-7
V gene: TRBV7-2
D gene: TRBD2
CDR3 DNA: TGTGCCAGCAGCTTAGACGGGACTAATCACTACGAGCAGTACTTC
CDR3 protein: CASSLDGTNHYEQYF

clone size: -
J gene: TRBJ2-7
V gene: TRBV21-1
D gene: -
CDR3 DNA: TGTGCCAGCAGCAAAGCGCGACTAGCGGGAGGTACCTACGAGCAGTACTTC
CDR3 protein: CASSKARLAGGTYEQYF

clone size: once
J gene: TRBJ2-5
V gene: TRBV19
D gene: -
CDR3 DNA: TGTGCCACCTCCCGGTGGGGAATGAGAGGGGAGACCCAGTACTTC
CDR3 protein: CATSRWGMRGETQYF

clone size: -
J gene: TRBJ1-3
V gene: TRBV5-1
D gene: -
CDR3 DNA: TGCGCCAGCAGCCCAGGACCGAGCTCTGGAAACACCATATATTTT
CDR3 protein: CASSPGPSSGNTIYF

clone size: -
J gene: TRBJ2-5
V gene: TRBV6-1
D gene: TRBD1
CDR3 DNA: TGTGCCAGCGAATACGACAGGGGCCAGACCCAGTACTTC
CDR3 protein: CASEYDRGQTQYF

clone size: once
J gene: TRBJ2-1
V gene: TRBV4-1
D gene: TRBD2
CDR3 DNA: TGCGCCAGCAGCCAAGTTTCTAGCGGGAGCTACAATGAGCAGTTCTTC
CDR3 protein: CASSQVSSGSYNEQFF

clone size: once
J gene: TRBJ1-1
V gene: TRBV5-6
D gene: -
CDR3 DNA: TGTGCCAGCAGCCCGGCTCGGCTTCCGAACACTGAAGCTTTCTTT
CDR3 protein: CASSPARLPNTEAFF

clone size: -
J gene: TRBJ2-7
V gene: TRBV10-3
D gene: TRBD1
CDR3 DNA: TGTGCCATCTCGCTAGCAGACAGGGGGCCATACGAGCAGTACTTC
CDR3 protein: CAISLADRGPYEQYF

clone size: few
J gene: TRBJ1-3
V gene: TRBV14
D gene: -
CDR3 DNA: TGTGCCAGCAGCCAAGTCGCAGGGCTCTCTGGAAACACCATATATTTT
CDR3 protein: CASSQVAGLSGNTIYF

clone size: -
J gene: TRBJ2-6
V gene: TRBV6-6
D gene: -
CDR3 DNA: TGTGCCAGCAGTTACCCGATCTCTGGGGCCAACGTCCTGACTTTC
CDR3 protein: CASSYPISGANVLTF

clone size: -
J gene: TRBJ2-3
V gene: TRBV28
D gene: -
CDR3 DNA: TGTGCCAGCAGTTTTGGGGGGGCGAGGCGCACAGATACGCAGTATTTT
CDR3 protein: CASSFGGARRTDTQYF

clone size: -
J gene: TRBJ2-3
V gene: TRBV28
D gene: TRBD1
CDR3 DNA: TGTGCCAGCAGTTTATGGTCACAGGGGGGTGGCACAGATACGCAGTATTTT
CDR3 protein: CASSLWSQGGGTDTQYF

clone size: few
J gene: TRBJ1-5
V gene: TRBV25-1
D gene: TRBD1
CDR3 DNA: TGTGCCAGCAGTGATCGGGGGACAGACAATCAGCCCCAGCATTTT
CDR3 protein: CASSDRGTDNQPQHF

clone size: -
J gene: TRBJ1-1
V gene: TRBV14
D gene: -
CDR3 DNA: TGTGCCAGCAGCCAGTTAGGTGGGACTGAAGCTTTCTTT
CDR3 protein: CASSQLGGTEAFF

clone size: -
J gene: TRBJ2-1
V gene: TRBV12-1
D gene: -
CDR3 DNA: TGTGCCAGCAGCTTTACCTTTAGCTGCCCGCTCTACAATGAGCAGTTCTTC
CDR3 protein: CASSFTFSCPLYNEQFF

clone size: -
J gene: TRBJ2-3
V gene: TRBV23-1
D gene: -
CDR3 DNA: TGCGCCAGCACCCACTGCGGGGGCACAGATACGCAGTATTTT
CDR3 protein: CASTHCGGTDTQYF

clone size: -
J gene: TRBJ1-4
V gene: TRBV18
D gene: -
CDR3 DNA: TGTGCCAGCTCACCCCGGACGGCAACTAATGAAAAACTGTTTTTT
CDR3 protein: CASSPRTATNEKLFF

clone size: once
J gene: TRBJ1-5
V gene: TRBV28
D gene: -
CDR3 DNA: TGTGCCAGCAGCCCTGGGGGGCAATCCTATAGCAATCAGCCCCAGCATTTT
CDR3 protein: CASSPGGQSYSNQPQHF

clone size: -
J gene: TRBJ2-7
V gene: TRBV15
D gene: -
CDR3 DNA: TGTGCCACCAGCAGAGACCCGGGGACCACCTACGAGCAGTACTTC
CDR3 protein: CATSRDPGTTYEQYF

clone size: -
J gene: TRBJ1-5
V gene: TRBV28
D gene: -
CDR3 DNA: TGTGCCGCCTATAGAGGTGGACAGAGATATAGCAATCAGCCCCAGCATTTT
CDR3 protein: CAAYRGGQRYSNQPQHF

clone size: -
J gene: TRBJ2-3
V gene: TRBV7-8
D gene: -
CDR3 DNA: TGTGCCAGCAGCTTAGTAGGGGATACGCAGTATTTT
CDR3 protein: CASSLVGDTQYF

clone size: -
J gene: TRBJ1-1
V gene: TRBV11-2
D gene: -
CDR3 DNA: TGTGCCAGCAGCTTAGGAGGGCTCGAAGCTTTCTTT
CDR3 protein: CASSLGGLEAFF

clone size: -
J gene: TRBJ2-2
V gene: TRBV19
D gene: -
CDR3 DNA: TGTGCCAGTAACCCGGGGGGACACACGAACACCGGGGAGCTGTTTTTT
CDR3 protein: CASNPGGHTNTGELFF

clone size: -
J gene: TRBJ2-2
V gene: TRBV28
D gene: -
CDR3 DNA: TGTGCCAGCACGACGGGAAGTAGCGGAACCGGGGAGCTGTTTTTT
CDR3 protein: CASTTGSSGTGELFF

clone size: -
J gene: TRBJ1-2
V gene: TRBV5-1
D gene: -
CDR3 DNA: TGCGCCAGCAGCTGGGGGGCCCCGGCGGATGGCTACACCTTC
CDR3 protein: CASSWGAPADGYTF

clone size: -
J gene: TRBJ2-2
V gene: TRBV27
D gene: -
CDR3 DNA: TGTGCCAGCAGCCCCCGAAGTAGAGGGAACACCGGGGAGCTGTTTTTT
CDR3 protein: CASSPRSRGNTGELFF

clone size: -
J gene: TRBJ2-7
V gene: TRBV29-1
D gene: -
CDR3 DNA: TGCAGCGTTGAAGGAAACTGGGCAGGTGGCTCCGAGCAGTACTTC
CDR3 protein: CSVEGNWAGGSEQYF

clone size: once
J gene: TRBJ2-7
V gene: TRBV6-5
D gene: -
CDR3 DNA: TGTGCCAGCAGTTACTCGTCGGGGGGCGGCTACGAGCAGTACTTC
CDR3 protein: CASSYSSGGGYEQYF

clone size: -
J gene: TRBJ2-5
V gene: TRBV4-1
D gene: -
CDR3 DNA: TGCGCCAGCAGCCCGGGGGGGGGCCAGGGGGGGACCCAGTACTTC
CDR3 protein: CASSPGGGQGGTQYF

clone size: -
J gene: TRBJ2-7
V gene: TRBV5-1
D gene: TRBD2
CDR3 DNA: TGCGCCAGCAGCTTCCGACTAGCGGGAGACGAGCAGTACTTC
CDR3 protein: CASSFRLAGDEQYF

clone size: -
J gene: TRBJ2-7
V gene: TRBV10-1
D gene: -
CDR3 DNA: TGCGCCAGCAGTGAGTCGTACGAGCAGTACTTC
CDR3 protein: CASSESYEQYF

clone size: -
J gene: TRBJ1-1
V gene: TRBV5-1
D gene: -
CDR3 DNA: TGCGCCAGTGGGGGGTTACAGAACACTGAAGCTTTCTTT
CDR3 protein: CASGGLQNTEAFF

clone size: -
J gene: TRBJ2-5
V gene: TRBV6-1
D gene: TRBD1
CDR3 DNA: TGTGCCAGCAGTCGACAGGGGAGAGAGACCCAGTACTTC
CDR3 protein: CASSRQGRETQYF

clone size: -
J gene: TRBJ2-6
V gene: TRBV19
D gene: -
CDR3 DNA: TGTGCCAGTAGTTTACACGAACCTGGGGCCAACGTCCTGACTTTC
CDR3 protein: CASSLHEPGANVLTF

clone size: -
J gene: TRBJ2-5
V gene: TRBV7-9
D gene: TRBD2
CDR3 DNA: TGTGCCAGCAGCTTAGTGCAGGCCGGGGGGGAGACCCAGTACTTC
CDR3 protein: CASSLVQAGGETQYF

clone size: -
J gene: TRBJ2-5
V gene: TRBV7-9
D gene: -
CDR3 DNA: TGTGCCAGCAGCTTAGCTAGCGCCTCGGAGACCCAGTACTTC
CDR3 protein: CASSLASASETQYF

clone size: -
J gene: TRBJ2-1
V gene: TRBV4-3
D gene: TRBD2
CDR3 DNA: TGCGCCAGCAGCCAAGTTGGGACTAGCGGGAGACTCTCCTACAATGAGCAGTTCTTC
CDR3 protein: CASSQVGTSGRLSYNEQFF

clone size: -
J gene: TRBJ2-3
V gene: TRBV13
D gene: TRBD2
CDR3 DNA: TGTGCCAGCAGCTTAGGCTCCCGGACTAGCGGGCAAGTGGCTGACACAGATACGCAGTATTTT
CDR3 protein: CASSLGSRTSGQVADTDTQYF

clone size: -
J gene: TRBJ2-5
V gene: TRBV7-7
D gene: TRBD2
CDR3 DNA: TGTGCTAGCAGCCCTAGCGGACTCCAAGAGACCCAGTACTTC
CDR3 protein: CASSPSGLQETQYF

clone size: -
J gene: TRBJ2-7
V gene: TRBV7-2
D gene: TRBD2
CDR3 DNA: TGTGCCAGCAGCCGCGGAGGAGCGGGGGGTAGGGAGCAGTACTTC
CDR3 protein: CASSRGGAGGREQYF

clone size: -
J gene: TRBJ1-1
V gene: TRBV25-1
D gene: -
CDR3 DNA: TGTGCCAGCAGTGAATGGCAGCAGAACACTGAAGCTTTCTTT
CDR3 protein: CASSEWQQNTEAFF

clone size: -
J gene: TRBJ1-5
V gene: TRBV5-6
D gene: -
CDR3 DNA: TGTGCCAGCAGCTTTGGCAGGGAGGACAATCAGCCCCAGCATTTT
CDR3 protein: CASSFGREDNQPQHF

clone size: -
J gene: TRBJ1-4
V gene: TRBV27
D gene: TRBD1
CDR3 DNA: TGTGCCAGCCGAGGACAGGAAAGGGAAAATGAAAAACTGTTTTTT
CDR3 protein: CASRGQERENEKLFF